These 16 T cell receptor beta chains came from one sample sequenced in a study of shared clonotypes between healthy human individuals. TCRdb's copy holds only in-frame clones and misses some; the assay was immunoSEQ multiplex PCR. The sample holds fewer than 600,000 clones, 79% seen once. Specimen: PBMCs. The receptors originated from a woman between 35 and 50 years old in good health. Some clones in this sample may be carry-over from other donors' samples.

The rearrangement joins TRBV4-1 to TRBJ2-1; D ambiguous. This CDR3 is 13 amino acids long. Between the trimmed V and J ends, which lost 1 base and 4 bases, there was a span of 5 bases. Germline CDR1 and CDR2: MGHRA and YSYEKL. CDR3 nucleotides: TGCGCCAGCAGCCAAGTTCAATACAATGAGCAGTTCTTC. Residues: CASSQVQYNEQFF.

In DNA form, the CDR3 reads TGTGCCAGTAGTACTTTCGGGACCGAACCCTACGAGCAGTACTTC. This codes for CASSTFGTEPYEQYF. V gene TRBV19 combines with J gene TRBJ2-7, with D possibly being TRBD1 or TRBD2 (5 bases each). V was cut by 4 bases and J by 2 bases, with 15 bases left in between. This CDR3 is 15 amino acids long. Germline assignment: CDR1 LNHDA and CDR2 SQIVND (reference sequence).

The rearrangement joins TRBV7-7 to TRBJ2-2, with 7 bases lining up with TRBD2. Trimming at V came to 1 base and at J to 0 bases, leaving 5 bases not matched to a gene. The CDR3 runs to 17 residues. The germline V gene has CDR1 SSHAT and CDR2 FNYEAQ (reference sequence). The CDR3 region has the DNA TGTGCCAGCAGCTTAGTCCCGGGAGGAGCGAACACCGGGGAGCTGTTTTTT. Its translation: CASSLVPGGANTGELFF.

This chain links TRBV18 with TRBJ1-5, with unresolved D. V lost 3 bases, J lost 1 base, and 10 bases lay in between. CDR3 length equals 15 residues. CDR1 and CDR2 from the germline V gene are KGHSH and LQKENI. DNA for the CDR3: TGTGCCAGCTCACCCCCGTTGGGGAGCAATCAGCCCCAGCATTTT. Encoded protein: CASSPPLGSNQPQHF. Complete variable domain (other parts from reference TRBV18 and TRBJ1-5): NAGVMQNPRHLVRRRGQEARLRCSPMKGHSHVYWYRQLPEEGLKFMVYLQKENIIDESGMPKERFSAEFPKEGPSILRIQQVVRGDSAAYFCASSPPLGSNQPQHFGDGTRLSIL.

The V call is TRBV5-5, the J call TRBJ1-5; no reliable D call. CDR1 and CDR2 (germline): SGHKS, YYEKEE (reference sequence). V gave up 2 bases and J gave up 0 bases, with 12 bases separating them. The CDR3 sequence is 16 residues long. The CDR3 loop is CASSFLAVNSNQPQHF. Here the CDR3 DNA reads TGTGCCAGCAGCTTTTTGGCAGTCAATAGCAATCAGCCCCAGCATTTT.

The CDR3 sequence: CASITPGQQQYEQYF. The CDR3 DNA is TGTGCCAGCATTACTCCGGGACAGCAGCAGTACGAGCAGTACTTC. This sequence joins TRBV28 and TRBJ2-7, with 7 bases aligning to TRBD1. Unmatched junction bases numbered 13, after V lost 7 bases and J lost 4 bases. Germline assignment: CDR1 MDHEN and CDR2 SYDVKM. This CDR3 spans 15 amino acids. The full variable domain, in which reference TRBV28 and TRBJ2-7 provide the parts outside the CDR3, is DVKVTQSSRYLVKRTGEKVFLECVQDMDHENMFWYRQDPGLGLRLIYFSYDVKMKEKGDIPEGYSVSREKKERFSLILESASTNQTSMYLCASITPGQQQYEQYFGPGTRLTVT.

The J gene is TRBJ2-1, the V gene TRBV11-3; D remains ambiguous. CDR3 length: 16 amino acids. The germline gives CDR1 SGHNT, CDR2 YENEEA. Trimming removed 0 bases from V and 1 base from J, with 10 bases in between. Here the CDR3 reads CASSLDGDASYNEQFF. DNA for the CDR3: TGTGCCAGCAGCTTAGACGGTGATGCGTCCTACAATGAGCAGTTCTTC.

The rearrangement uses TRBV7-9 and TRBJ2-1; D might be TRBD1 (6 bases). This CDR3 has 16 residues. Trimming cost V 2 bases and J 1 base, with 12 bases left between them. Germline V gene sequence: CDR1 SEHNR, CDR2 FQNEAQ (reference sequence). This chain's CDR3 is CASSLNQGFSYNEQFF. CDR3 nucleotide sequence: TGTGCCAGCAGCTTAAACCAGGGGTTTTCCTACAATGAGCAGTTCTTC.

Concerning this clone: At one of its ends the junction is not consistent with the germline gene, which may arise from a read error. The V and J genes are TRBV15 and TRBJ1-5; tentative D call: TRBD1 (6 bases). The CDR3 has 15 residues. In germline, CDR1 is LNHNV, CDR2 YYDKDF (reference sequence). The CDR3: CATSPGGGYNRPQHF. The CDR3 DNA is TGTGCCACCAGCCCGGGGGGCGGATACAATCGGCCCCAGCATTTT. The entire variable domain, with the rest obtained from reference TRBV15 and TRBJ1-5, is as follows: DAMVIQNPRYQVTQFGKPVTLSCSQTLNHNVMYWYQQKSSQAPKLLFHYYDKDFNNEADTPDNFQSRRPNTSFCFLDIRSPGLGDTAMYLCATSPGGGYNRPQHFGDGTRLSIL.

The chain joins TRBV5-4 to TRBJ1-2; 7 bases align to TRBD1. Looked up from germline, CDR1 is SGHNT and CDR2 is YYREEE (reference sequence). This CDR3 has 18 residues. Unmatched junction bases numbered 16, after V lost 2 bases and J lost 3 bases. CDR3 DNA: TGTGCCAGCAGCTTTCCGACAGGGATGGTAGGTGCGGACTATGGCTACACCTTC. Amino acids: CASSFPTGMVGADYGYTF.

CDR3 coding DNA: TGTGCCAGCTCACCGCCTGGGGGACAGGGCCACACCGGGGAGCTGTTTTTT. This gives the protein CASSPPGGQGHTGELFF. The V call is TRBV18, the J call TRBJ2-2; 9 bases fit TRBD1. Germline values: CDR1 KGHSH, CDR2 LQKENI. J was trimmed by 3 bases and V by 3 bases; bases with no gene match: 8. CDR3 size: 17 residues.

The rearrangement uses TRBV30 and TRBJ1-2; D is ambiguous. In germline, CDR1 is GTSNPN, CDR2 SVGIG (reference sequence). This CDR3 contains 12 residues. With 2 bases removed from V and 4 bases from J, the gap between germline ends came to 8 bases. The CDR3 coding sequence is TGTGCCTGGAGTAGTGCAACCTATGGCTACACCTTC. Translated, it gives CAWSSATYGYTF.

CDR3: CASSFRDSSMGAFF. The CDR3 nucleotides are TGTGCCAGCAGCTTTCGGGACAGCTCAATGGGAGCTTTCTTT. This rearrangement joins TRBV7-2 to TRBJ1-1, with 7 bases fitting TRBD1. J gave up 10 bases and V 3 bases, and 11 bases lay outside the gene matches. From germline, CDR1 is SGHTA and CDR2 FQGNSA. The length of the CDR3 is 14 residues.

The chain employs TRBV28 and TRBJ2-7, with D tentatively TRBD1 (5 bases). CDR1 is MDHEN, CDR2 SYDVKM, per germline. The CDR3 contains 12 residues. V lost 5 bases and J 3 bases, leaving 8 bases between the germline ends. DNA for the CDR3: TGTGCCAGCAGTACACAGGTCTACGAGCAGTACTTC. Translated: CASSTQVYEQYF.

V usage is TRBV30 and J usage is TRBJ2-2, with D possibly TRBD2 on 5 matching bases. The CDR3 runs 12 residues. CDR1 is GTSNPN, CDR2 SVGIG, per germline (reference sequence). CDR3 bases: TGTGGGAGGCAGCAGAACACCGGGGAGCTGTTTTTT. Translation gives CGRQQNTGELFF.

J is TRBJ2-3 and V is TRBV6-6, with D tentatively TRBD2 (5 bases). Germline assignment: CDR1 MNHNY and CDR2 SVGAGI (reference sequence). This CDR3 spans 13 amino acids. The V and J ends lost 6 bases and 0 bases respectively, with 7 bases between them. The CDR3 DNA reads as TGTGCCAGCAGCCGGGAAAGCACAGATACGCAGTATTTT. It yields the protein CASSRESTDTQYF.